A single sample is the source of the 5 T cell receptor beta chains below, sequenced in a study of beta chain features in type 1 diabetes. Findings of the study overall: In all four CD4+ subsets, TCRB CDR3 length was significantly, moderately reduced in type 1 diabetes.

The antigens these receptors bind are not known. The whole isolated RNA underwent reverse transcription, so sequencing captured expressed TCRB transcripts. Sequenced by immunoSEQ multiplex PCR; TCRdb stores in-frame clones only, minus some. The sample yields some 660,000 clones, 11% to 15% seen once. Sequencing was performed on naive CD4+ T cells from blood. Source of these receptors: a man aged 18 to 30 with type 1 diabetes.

CDR3 sequence (DNA): TGCGCCAGCAGATGGACAGGGACCCAGCTGGGGGATACGCAGTATTTT. This sequence encodes CASRWTGTQLGDTQYF. The rearrangement links TRBV5-1 to TRBJ2-3; 8 bases agree with TRBD1. The V gene's germline CDR1 is SGHRS and CDR2 YFSETQ. CDR3 length: 16 amino acids. Unmatched junction bases numbered 14, after V lost 5 bases and J lost 6 bases.

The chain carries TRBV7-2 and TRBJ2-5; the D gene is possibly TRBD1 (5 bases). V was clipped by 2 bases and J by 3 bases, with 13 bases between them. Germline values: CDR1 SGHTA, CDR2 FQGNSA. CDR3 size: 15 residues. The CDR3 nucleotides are TGTGCCAGCAGCTTATTCTCCAGGGTAGAAGAGACCCAGTACTTC. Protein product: CASSLFSRVEETQYF. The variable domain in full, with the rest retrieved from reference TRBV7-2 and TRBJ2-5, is GAGVSQSPSNKVTEKGKDVELRCDPISGHTALYWYRQSLGQGLEFLIYFQGNSAPDKSGLPSDRFSAERTGGSVSTLTIQRTQQEDSAVYLCASSLFSRVEETQYFGPGTRLLVL.

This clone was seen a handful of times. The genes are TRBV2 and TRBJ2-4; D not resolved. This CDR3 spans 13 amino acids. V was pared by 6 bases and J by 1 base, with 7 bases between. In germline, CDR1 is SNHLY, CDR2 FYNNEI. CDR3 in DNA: TGTGCCAGCAGGGAGTTCGCCAAAAACATTCAGTACTTC. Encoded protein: CASREFAKNIQYF.

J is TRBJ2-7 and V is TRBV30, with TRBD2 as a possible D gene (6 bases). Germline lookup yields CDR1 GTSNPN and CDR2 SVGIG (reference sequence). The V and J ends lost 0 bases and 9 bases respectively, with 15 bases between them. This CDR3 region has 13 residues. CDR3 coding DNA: TGTGCCTGGAGTGTACTCGGGGGAGGAGGGCAGTACTTC. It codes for CAWSVLGGGGQYF.

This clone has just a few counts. CDR3 nucleotide sequence: TGTGCCAGCAGCTTACGACAGGGGTTAGCCAAAAACATTCAGTACTTC. As protein: CASSLRQGLAKNIQYF. J is TRBJ2-4 and V is TRBV7-9; 8 bases line up with TRBD1. Trimming at V came to 2 bases and at J to 0 bases, leaving 3 bases not matched to a gene. Germline CDR1 is SEHNR and CDR2 is FQNEAQ (reference sequence). CDR3 size: 16 residues.